These 20 T cell receptor beta chains share one sample of origin, sequenced in a study of T cell repertoires in cytomegalovirus infection. Each CDR3 protein gets one entry after TCRdb re-called the reads with MiXCR. The data contain some 300,000 distinct CDR3 sequences, roughly 13% of them singletons. Specimen: PBMCs. The receptors stem from a human donor in good health (CMV status not recorded). Some clones in this sample may be carry-over from other donors' samples.

This clonotype has ten or more counts. V and J are TRBV6-5 and TRBJ2-7, with 12 positions matching TRBD2. J was trimmed by 5 bases and V by 4 bases; bases with no gene match: 12. The CDR3 runs 17 residues. The germline gives CDR1 MNHEY, CDR2 SVGAGI. The CDR3 DNA sequence: TGTGCCAGCAGTTCTAACCTAGCGGGAGGGCCTCAGGACGAGCAGTACTTC. Protein sequence: CASSSNLAGGPQDEQYF.

The J gene is TRBJ1-1, the V gene TRBV14; D might be TRBD1 (5 bases). The length of the CDR3 is 15 residues. In germline, CDR1 is SGHDN, CDR2 FVKESK. The germline V and J ends were trimmed by 1 base and 3 bases, with 12 bases remaining between them. The CDR3 region is CASSQAWDGYTEAFF. CDR3 nucleotide sequence: TGTGCCAGCAGCCAAGCCTGGGACGGATACACTGAAGCTTTCTTT.

This clonotype was found once. The CDR3 is CASSLNPGLAGGPERELFF. DNA of the CDR3: TGTGCCAGCAGCTTAAACCCCGGACTAGCGGGAGGACCCGAGCGGGAGCTGTTTTTT. V usage is TRBV7-3 and J usage is TRBJ2-2; 14 bases line up with TRBD2. Per the germline V gene, CDR1 is SGHTA and CDR2 is FQGTGA. Losses at the gene ends were 1 base for V and 9 bases for J; bases not matched to a gene: 13. The CDR3 contains 19 residues.

A few counts support this clonotype. The CDR3 loop is CASGTSEFQETQYF. DNA of the CDR3: TGTGCCAGCGGGACTAGCGAGTTCCAAGAGACCCAGTACTTC. This chain connects TRBV7-9 to TRBJ2-5, with 10 nucleotides matching TRBD2. CDR3 length equals 14 residues. Germline V gene sequence: CDR1 SEHNR, CDR2 FQNEAQ (reference sequence). V shed 8 bases, J shed 1 base, and the junction held 4 bases outside the gene matches. Drawing the rest from reference TRBV7-9 and TRBJ2-5, the complete variable domain is DTGVSQNPRHKITKRGQNVTFRCDPISEHNRLYWYRQTLGQGPEFLTYFQNEAQLEKSRLLSDRFSAERPKGSFSTLEIQRTEQGDSAMYLCASGTSEFQETQYFGPGTRLLVL.

The table lists this clonotype with a few counts. The chain has TRBV19 and TRBJ1-1; D is perhaps TRBD1 (5 bases). The CDR3 consists of 13 residues. V was pared by 5 bases and J by 4 bases, with 11 bases between. Per germline, CDR1 LNHDA and CDR2 SQIVND (reference sequence). The CDR3 loop reads CASSPGVATEAFF. In DNA form, the CDR3 reads TGTGCCAGTAGTCCGGGGGTGGCCACTGAAGCTTTCTTT.

This clonotype was counted between two and nine times. The chain carries TRBV19 and TRBJ2-2; D might be TRBD1 (5 bases). The germline V and J ends were trimmed by 3 bases and 1 base, with 6 bases remaining between them. The CDR3 is 14 residues long. Germline V gives CDR1 LNHDA, CDR2 SQIVND (reference sequence). The CDR3 here is CASSITGNTGELFF. The CDR3 nucleotides read TGTGCCAGTAGTATTACAGGGAACACCGGGGAGCTGTTTTTT.

This clonotype was recorded a few times. The V gene is TRBV6-4, the J gene TRBJ1-2; D call uncertain. CDR1 and CDR2 (germline): MRHNA, SNTAGT. The germline V and J ends were trimmed by 6 bases and 0 bases, with 5 bases remaining between them. The CDR3 length is 12 residues. The CDR3 nucleotides read TGTGCCAGCAGGGGAGCTAACTATGGCTACACCTTC. It encodes CASRGANYGYTF.

This clonotype was seen repeatedly, ten times or more. This rearrangement joins TRBV15 to TRBJ1-4; D ambiguous. Germline CDR1 reads LNHNV; CDR2 reads YYDKDF (reference sequence). This CDR3 spans 15 amino acids. The V end lost 0 bases, the J end lost 7 bases, and 12 bases lay between the germline ends. The DNA for the CDR3 is TGTGCCACCAGCAGAGAGGGTGGCAGAAGTGAAAAACTGTTTTTT. Its protein product is CATSREGGRSEKLFF.

The chain combines TRBV29-1 with TRBJ1-2; D not certain. Per the germline V gene, CDR1 is SQVTM and CDR2 is ANQGSEA. This CDR3 has 15 residues. V lost 1 base to trimming and J lost 1 base, with 13 bases between them. CDR3 region: CSVEGSQTINYGYTF. CDR3 nucleotide sequence: TGCAGCGTTGAAGGTTCACAGACAATTAACTATGGCTACACCTTC.

This clonotype was seen a few times. In DNA form, the CDR3 reads TGCAGCGGTACCAGGGGGACCGGGGAGCTGTTTTTT. It specifies CSGTRGTGELFF. The J gene is TRBJ2-2, the V gene TRBV29-1, with TRBD1 matching over 7 bases. Germline V lookup: CDR1 SQVTM, CDR2 ANQGSEA. This CDR3 comprises 12 residues. V dropped 7 bases and J dropped 5; count of bases not matched to a gene: 4.

This clonotype was counted between two and nine times. The rearrangement links TRBV5-1 to TRBJ2-1, with D tentatively TRBD1 (6 bases). The CDR3 length is 15 residues. Germline V gives CDR1 SGHRS, CDR2 YFSETQ. V was clipped by 0 bases and J by 3 bases, with 10 bases between them. CDR3 residues: CASSLEYRVYNEQFF. The CDR3 DNA follows: TGCGCCAGCAGCTTGGAGTACAGGGTCTACAATGAGCAGTTCTTC.

The chain uses TRBV20-1 and TRBJ2-1; no clear D gene. V was pared by 3 bases and J by 8 bases, with 8 bases between. Germline V CDR1 and CDR2: DFQATT, SNEGSKA (reference sequence). This CDR3 contains 11 residues. The CDR3 loop is CSASGLYEQFF. As DNA, the CDR3 is TGCAGTGCTAGTGGCCTCTATGAGCAGTTCTTC.

The rearrangement links TRBV9 to TRBJ2-7; 10 nucleotides agree with TRBD1. CDR1 is SGDLS, CDR2 YYNGEE, per germline. The CDR3 is 15 amino acids. Trimming took 2 bases from V and 6 from J; bases not matched to a gene: 8. CDR3 amino acids: CASSVDGTGVSEQYF. For the CDR3, the DNA is TGTGCCAGCAGCGTCGACGGGACAGGGGTGAGCGAGCAGTACTTC.

The J gene is TRBJ1-1, the V gene TRBV20-1, with D unclear. Deletions cut 5 bases from V and 7 bases from J, with 14 bases between. This CDR3 comprises 12 residues. CDR1 and CDR2 (germline): DFQATT, SNEGSKA (reference sequence). The CDR3 here is CSARYLAIEAFF. The CDR3 region has the DNA TGCAGTGCTCGCTACTTGGCTATTGAAGCTTTCTTT.

In the case of this clonotype: One end of the junction is discordant with germline, which a read error may explain. The genes are TRBV12-3 or TRBV12-4 and TRBJ1-5; D not resolved. There are 13 residues in the CDR3. The CDR3: CASRLGGNQPQHF. For the CDR3, the DNA is TGTGCCAGCAGATTAGGAGGCAATCAGCCCCAGCATTTT.

This clonotype was detected many times. The J gene is TRBJ2-3, the V gene TRBV19; 10 nucleotides agree with TRBD1. The CDR3 length is 18 residues. Trimming removed 5 bases from V and 0 bases from J; junction bases left unmatched: 11. In germline, CDR1 is LNHDA, CDR2 SQIVND (reference sequence). CDR3 region: CASSRRTGGIASTDTQYF. The CDR3 bases are TGTGCCAGTAGTCGGAGGACAGGGGGGATTGCTAGCACAGATACGCAGTATTTT.

The chain employs TRBV11-2 and TRBJ1-5, with D possibly matching TRBD1 (6 bases). In germline, CDR1 is SGHAT, CDR2 FQNNGV. This CDR3 spans 14 amino acids. V lost 5 bases, J lost 8 bases, and 16 bases lay in between. The CDR3 nucleotides are TGTGCCAGCAGCAACAGGGAAGGGAGGGAGCCCCAGCATTTT. Translated, it gives CASSNREGREPQHF.

The genes are TRBV20-1 and TRBJ2-7; 10 nucleotides match TRBD2. This CDR3 comprises 14 residues. Germline CDR1 and CDR2: DFQATT and SNEGSKA (reference sequence). In nucleotides, the CDR3 is TGCAGGCCGGGTAGGACTAGCGGTCCCCCCGGACCGTACTTC. Its translation is CRPGRTSGPPGPYF.

The chain recombines TRBV7-2 with TRBJ2-1; 7 bases align to TRBD1. The junction had 6 bases not matched to a gene; V was cut back by 4 bases and J by 0 bases. The CDR3 contains 16 residues. Germline lookup yields CDR1 SGHTA and CDR2 FQGNSA. In nucleotides, the CDR3 is TGTGCCAGCAGCTCGTCGGGACAGAGCTCCTACAATGAGCAGTTCTTC. Its protein is CASSSSGQSSYNEQFF.

On this clonotype itself: This may come from a read error, since a much larger clone is one base off. The chain recombines TRBV7-2 with TRBJ2-3; TRBD2 agrees at 7 bases. The CDR3 covers 14 residues. The germline gives CDR1 SGHTA, CDR2 FQGNSA. CDR3 in amino acids: CASRQRGPTDMQYF. The CDR3 bases are TGTGCCAGCAGGCAGCGGGGCCCCACAGATATGCAGTATTTT.